One and the same sample provided the 3 T cell receptor beta chains below, sequenced in a study of shared clonotypes between healthy human individuals. Profiling relied on immunoSEQ multiplex PCR, and the TCRdb table lists in-frame clones only, not all of them. The sample has about 2.1 million clones, 90% to 95% seen once; the top ten hold 1.5% to 2%. CD45RO-negative cells were positively selected for CCR7, leaving out terminally differentiated effector memory CD45RA+ cells. Material: naive CD8+ T cells from PBMCs. The receptors here all came from a man younger than 35 in good health. Some clones in this sample may be carry-over from other donors' samples.

This chain joins TRBV6-1 and TRBJ2-5; TRBD1 agrees at 9 bases. V was clipped by 8 bases and J by 1 base; unmatched bases: 8. CDR1 and CDR2 (germline): MNHNS, SASEGT. The CDR3 length is 15 residues. DNA of the CDR3: TGTGCCAGCGGACCCCTGACAGGGGGCCAAGAGACCCAGTACTTC. Protein sequence: CASGPLTGGQETQYF.

Worth noting for this clone: Within the sample, other DNA sequences also encode this same CDR3. The chain has TRBV4-3 and TRBJ2-7, with 9 nucleotides matching TRBD2. Germline CDR1 is LGHNA and CDR2 is YSLEER. V lost 1 base to trimming and J lost 4 bases; unmatched junction nucleotides: 5. CDR3 size: 15 residues. Written as DNA, the CDR3 is TGCGCCAGCAGCCAAGGGGCGGGAGGGCCTTACGAGCAGTACTTC. This codes for CASSQGAGGPYEQYF.

This sequence joins TRBV2 and TRBJ2-1, with D maybe TRBD2 (6 bases). Germline V gives CDR1 SNHLY, CDR2 FYNNEI. The V gene lost 10 bases and the J gene lost 6 bases, with 22 bases spanning the gap. CDR3 length equals 15 residues. The CDR3 region has the DNA TGTGCCATCCAAACCTACGAGGGCGGGACCAATGAGCAGTTCTTC. Translation gives CAIQTYEGGTNEQFF.